This TCR beta chain is from a study of blood T cell repertoires in COVID-19. Overall study context: Sites in the United States, Italy and Spain provided acute and convalescent COVID-19 samples. Nucleic acid was either cDNA or gDNA, and it came from T cells, B-cell-depleted T cells, or PBMCs.

The V end was cut by 4 bases, the J end by 5 bases, with 12 bases between. The CDR3 runs 14 residues. The germline CDR1 and CDR2 sequences are SGHDT and YYEEEE. Authors' methods: Nucleated cell counts were estimated from reference gene primer amplification. The table came from immunoSEQ multiplex PCR; TCRdb's copy has only in-frame clones and leaves some out. V and J calls and clone size are as listed in that table; D and trimming were resolved from the DNA. The sample holds 95,000 or so clones, approximately 86% seen once. The sequence derives from a man older than 75 with active or convalescent COVID-19. Specimen: peripheral blood. V and J are TRBV5-6 and TRBJ2-2; weak D call: TRBD1 (6 bases). CDR3 loop: CASSLTGQTGELFF. Here the CDR3 DNA reads TGTGCCAGCAGCCTTACAGGGCAAACCGGGGAGCTGTTTTTT.